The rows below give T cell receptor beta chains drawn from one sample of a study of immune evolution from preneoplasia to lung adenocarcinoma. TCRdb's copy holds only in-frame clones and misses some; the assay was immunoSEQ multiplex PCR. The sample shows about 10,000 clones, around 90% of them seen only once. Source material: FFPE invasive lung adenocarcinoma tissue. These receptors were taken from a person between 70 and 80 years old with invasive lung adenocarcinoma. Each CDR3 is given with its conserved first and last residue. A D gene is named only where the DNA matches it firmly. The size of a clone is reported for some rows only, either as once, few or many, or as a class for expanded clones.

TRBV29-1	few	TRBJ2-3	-	CSVVPQGGDTQYF	TGCAGCGTTGTTCCCCAGGGAGGCGATACGCAGTATTTT
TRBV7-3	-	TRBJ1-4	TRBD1	CASSSGQGEKLFF	TGTGCCAGCAGCTCGGGACAGGGGGAAAAACTGTTTTTT
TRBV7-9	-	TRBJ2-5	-	CASSLGFGTQYF	TGTGCCAGCAGCTTAGGGTTTGGGACCCAGTACTTC
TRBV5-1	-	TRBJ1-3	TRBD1	CASSLDARDRVSGNTIYF	TGCGCCAGCAGCTTGGATGCCCGGGACAGGGTTTCCGGAAACACCATATATTTT
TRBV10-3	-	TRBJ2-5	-	CAISSGYQETQYF	TGTGCCATCAGCTCAGGGTACCAAGAGACCCAGTACTTC
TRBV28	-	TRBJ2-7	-	CASSPPPEEQYF	TGTGCCAGCAGCCCCCCACCCGAAGAGCAGTACTTC
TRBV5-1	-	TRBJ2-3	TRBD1	CASSRDSTTDTQYF	TGCGCCAGCTCCCGGGACAGCACCACAGATACGCAGTATTTT
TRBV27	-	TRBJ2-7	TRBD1	CASSSPRDSGNEQYF	TGTGCCAGCAGTTCCCCCCGGGACAGTGGCAACGAGCAGTACTTC
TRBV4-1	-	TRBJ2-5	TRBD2	CASSQEQGLADSETQYF	TGCGCCAGCAGCCAAGAGCAGGGACTAGCGGACTCAGAGACCCAGTACTTC
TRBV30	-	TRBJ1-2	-	CAWSVMRGYTF	TGTGCCTGGAGTGTAATGAGGGGCTACACCTTC
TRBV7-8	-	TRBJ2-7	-	CASSLATGVGTYEQYF	TGTGCCAGCAGCTTAGCGACAGGAGTGGGGACCTACGAGCAGTACTTC
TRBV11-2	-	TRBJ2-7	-	CASSLPLGEQYF	TGTGCCAGCAGCTTACCCCTTGGCGAGCAGTACTTC
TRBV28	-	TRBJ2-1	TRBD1	CASSGTVSYNEQFF	TGTGCCAGCAGTGGGACAGTCTCCTACAATGAGCAGTTCTTC
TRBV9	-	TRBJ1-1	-	CASSSRSTEAFF	TGTGCCAGCAGCTCACGGAGCACTGAAGCTTTCTTT
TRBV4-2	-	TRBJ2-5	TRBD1	CASSRDRGEETQYF	TGTGCCAGCAGCCGGGACAGGGGGGAAGAGACCCAGTACTTC
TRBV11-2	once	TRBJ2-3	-	CASSLIVWADTQYF	TGTGCCAGCAGCTTAATTGTTTGGGCAGATACGCAGTATTTT
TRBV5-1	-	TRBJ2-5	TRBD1	CASSWTGRETQYF	TGCGCCAGCAGCTGGACAGGGCGAGAGACCCAGTACTTC
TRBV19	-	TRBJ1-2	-	CASSWGAGGYTF	TGTGCCAGTAGTTGGGGTGCAGGGGGCTACACCTTC
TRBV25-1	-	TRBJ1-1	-	CASSESLGRNTEAFF	TGTGCCAGCAGTGAATCACTGGGTCGGAACACTGAAGCTTTCTTT
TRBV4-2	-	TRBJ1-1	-	CASTPGYWGGTEAFF	TGTGCCAGCACCCCCGGCTATTGGGGCGGCACTGAAGCTTTCTTT
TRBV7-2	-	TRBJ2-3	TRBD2	CASSLAATSGPLSTDTQYF	TGTGCCAGCAGCTTAGCGGCGACTAGCGGTCCCCTGAGCACAGATACGCAGTATTTT
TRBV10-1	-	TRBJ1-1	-	CASSESDGMNTEAFF	TGCGCCAGCAGTGAGTCTGACGGGATGAACACTGAAGCTTTCTTT
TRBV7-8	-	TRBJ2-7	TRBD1	CASTAQGAHYEQYF	TGTGCCAGCACAGCGCAGGGGGCCCACTACGAGCAGTACTTC
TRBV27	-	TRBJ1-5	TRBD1	CASRSGTGVQPQHF	TGTGCCAGCAGGTCCGGGACAGGGGTTCAGCCCCAGCATTTT
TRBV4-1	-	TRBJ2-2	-	CASSQERGELFF	TGCGCCAGCAGCCAAGAGAGGGGGGAGCTGTTTTTT
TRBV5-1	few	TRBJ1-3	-	CASSSQGVTGNTIYF	TGCGCCAGCAGTTCACAGGGCGTTACTGGAAACACCATATATTTT
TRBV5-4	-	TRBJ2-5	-	CASSLAYQETQYF	TGTGCCAGCAGCTTGGCCTACCAAGAAACCCAGTACTTC
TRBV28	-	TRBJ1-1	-	CASSTQGITEAFF	TGTGCCAGCAGCACACAGGGTATCACTGAAGCTTTCTTT
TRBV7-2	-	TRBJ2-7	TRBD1	CASSRTGTGYEQYF	TGTGCCAGCAGCCGAACCGGGACAGGATACGAGCAGTACTTC
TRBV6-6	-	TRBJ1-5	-	CASSPEGGNQPQHF	TGTGCCAGCAGCCCCGAGGGGGGCAATCAGCCCCAGCATTTT
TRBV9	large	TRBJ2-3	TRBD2	CASQPGGGTDTQYF	TGTGCCTCCCAGCCGGGGGGGGGCACAGATACGCAGTATTTT
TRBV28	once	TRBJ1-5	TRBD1	CASSLRDRVEPQHF	TGTGCCAGCAGTTTGAGGGACAGGGTTGAGCCCCAGCATTTT
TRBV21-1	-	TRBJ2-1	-	CASSKNKDWTYNEQFF	TGTGCCAGCAGCAAAAACAAGGACTGGACGTACAATGAGCAGTTCTTC
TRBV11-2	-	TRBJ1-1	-	CASSLVWGLTEAFF	TGTGCCAGCAGCTTAGTTTGGGGGTTAACTGAAGCTTTCTTT
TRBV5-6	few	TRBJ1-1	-	CASSSGGVRVNTEAFF	TGTGCCAGCAGCTCTGGAGGCGTCAGGGTGAACACTGAAGCTTTCTTT
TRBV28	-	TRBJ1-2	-	CASSLGRQAYGYTF	TGTGCCAGCAGTCTTGGGCGGCAGGCTTATGGCTACACCTTC
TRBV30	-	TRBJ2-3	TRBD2	CAWSPRGARTDTQYF	TGTGCCTGGAGTCCGCGGGGGGCCCGCACAGATACGCAGTATTTT
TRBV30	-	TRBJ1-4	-	CAWSVTGYGEKLFF	TGTGCCTGGAGTGTAACCGGGTATGGTGAAAAACTGTTTTTT
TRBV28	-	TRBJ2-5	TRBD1	CASAGGSLVETQYF	TGTGCCAGCGCAGGGGGAAGCTTAGTGGAGACCCAGTACTTC
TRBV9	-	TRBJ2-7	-	CASSVEEGTVPYEQYF	TGTGCCAGCAGCGTAGAAGAAGGGACGGTGCCCTACGAGCAGTACTTC
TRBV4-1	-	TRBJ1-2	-	CASSQAYFTNYGYTF	TGCGCCAGCAGCCAAGCGTACTTTACTAACTATGGCTACACCTTC
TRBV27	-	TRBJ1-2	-	CASSSILTAPNGYTF	TGTGCCAGCAGTTCAATCCTGACAGCTCCCAATGGCTACACCTTC